This passage covers 3 T cell receptor beta chains from one sample sequenced in a study of OX40 agonist ivuxolimab in advanced cancers. Assay used: immunoSEQ multiplex PCR; TCRdb lists only in-frame clones, some missing. Found here are 60,000 to 85,000 clones, about 85% of them singletons; the top ten hold around 1.7%. Sequenced material: CD4+ or CD8+ T cells sorted from blood, taken in a trial of the OX40 agonist ivuxolimab. These receptors originate from an adult with an advanced solid tumor such as melanoma, head and neck, liver or kidney cancer.

J is TRBJ2-2 and V is TRBV27, with D possibly matching TRBD2 (7 bases). Germline CDR1 is MNHEY and CDR2 is SMNVEV (reference sequence). CDR3 size: 16 residues. The germline V and J ends were trimmed by 4 bases and 4 bases, with 16 bases remaining between them. CDR3 in DNA: TGTGCCAGCAGTTCATCCTACGGGGGGCCCACCGGGGAGCTGTTTTTT. Translated: CASSSSYGGPTGELFF.

The chain links TRBV11-2 to TRBJ2-3; TRBD2 is a possible D gene (5 bases). Germline loops: CDR1 SGHAT, CDR2 FQNNGV. The CDR3 runs to 15 residues. V dropped 1 base and J dropped 0 bases, with 8 bases sitting between them. In nucleotides, the CDR3 is TGTGCCAGCAGCTTAGTTGGCGGGAGCACAGATACGCAGTATTTT. This translates into CASSLVGGSTDTQYF.

The CDR3 loop is CASSQVGGRAHEAFF. DNA for the CDR3: TGCGCCAGCAGCCAAGTCGGGGGGAGAGCCCATGAAGCTTTCTTT. The chain joins TRBV4-3 to TRBJ1-1; the D gene is possibly TRBD1 (5 bases). Germline loops: CDR1 LGHNA, CDR2 YSLEER. The CDR3 sequence is 15 residues long. Trimming removed 1 base at V and 7 bases at J, with 16 bases between.